These 30 T cell receptor beta chains were sequenced from one sample in a study of radiation and T cells in renal cell carcinoma (dated by TCRdb to the early 2020s). This specimen's time point label, interpreted: blood 4 weeks post-SBRT, at nephrectomy. In the paper's terms, the treatment or condition label means: 15 Gy SBRT to primary tumor, nephrectomy 4 weeks later. Library method: the immunoSEQ multiplex PCR assay. This is the immuneACCESS table as TCRdb keeps it, with only in-frame sequences that have V and J called. A part of the clones is gone; compared with another copy, unresolved V genes explain less than half, and the rest is unexplained. For this sample the table gives under 200,000 clones, of which about 87% were detected only once. The top ten clones comprise around 11% of the sample. The starting material was blood, obtained from a patient whose treatment included radiotherapy and nephrectomy. Receptor source: a woman in her fifties or sixties with renal cell carcinoma.

This rearrangement joins TRBV6-5 to TRBJ2-5; D is perhaps TRBD1 or TRBD2 (5 bases each). The CDR3 sequence is 13 residues long. V lost 5 bases and J 5 bases, leaving 12 bases between the germline ends. The germline CDR1 and CDR2 sequences are MNHEY and SVGAGI. CDR3 loop: CASSEIGTETQYF. For the CDR3, the DNA is TGTGCCAGCAGTGAGATTGGGACGGAGACCCAGTACTTC.

This chain connects TRBV7-9 to TRBJ1-5; no definite D call. The length of the CDR3 is 12 residues. The V end lost 5 bases, the J end lost 4 bases, and 6 bases lay between the germline ends. CDR1 and CDR2 (germline): SEHNR, FQNEAQ (reference sequence). CDR3 nucleotide sequence: TGTGCCAGCAGCATCCTTAATCAGCCCCAGCATTTT. As protein: CASSILNQPQHF.

The rearrangement joins TRBV4-2 to TRBJ2-2; weak D call: TRBD1 (6 bases). The CDR3 is 14 residues long. With 0 bases removed from V and 5 bases from J, the gap between germline ends came to 7 bases. Germline assignment: CDR1 LGHNA and CDR2 YNFKEQ. Here the CDR3 reads CASSQEQGTGELFF. DNA for the CDR3: TGTGCCAGCAGCCAAGAGCAGGGGACCGGGGAGCTGTTTTTT.

There are a few counts of this clone. This sequence joins TRBV19 and TRBJ1-2; no clear D gene. Germline V gene sequence: CDR1 LNHDA, CDR2 SQIVND (reference sequence). This CDR3 contains 14 residues. The ends were cut back, 5 bases at V and 5 bases at J, with 15 bases in the middle. CDR3 residues: CASSSRLGEYGYTF. In nucleotides, the CDR3 is TGTGCCAGTAGTTCGAGACTCGGGGAGTATGGCTACACCTTC.

J is TRBJ2-7 and V is TRBV18; D ambiguous. Trimming took off 4 bases at V and 6 bases at J, with 19 bases between the two ends. The CDR3 consists of 15 residues. Germline V gene sequence: CDR1 KGHSH, CDR2 LQKENI. This CDR3 is CASSLAPKDVPEQYF. CDR3 nucleotide sequence: TGTGCCAGCTCACTTGCGCCTAAAGACGTACCCGAGCAGTACTTC. Complete variable domain (other parts from reference TRBV18 and TRBJ2-7): NAGVMQNPRHLVRRRGQEARLRCSPMKGHSHVYWYRQLPEEGLKFMVYLQKENIIDESGMPKERFSAEFPKEGPSILRIQQVVRGDSAAYFCASSLAPKDVPEQYFGPGTRLTVT.

This clone was seen a single time. The chain couples TRBV18 to TRBJ2-5, with TRBD2 as a possible D gene (5 bases). This CDR3 is 15 amino acids long. V lost 6 bases and J 5 bases, leaving 19 bases between the germline ends. Germline V gives CDR1 KGHSH, CDR2 LQKENI. The chain's CDR3 is CASSPQVERGETQYF. The CDR3 coding sequence is TGTGCCAGCTCCCCCCAGGTGGAGCGAGGGGAGACCCAGTACTTC.

The J gene is TRBJ1-2, the V gene TRBV6-6; 8 bases agree with TRBD1. This CDR3 is built from 15 residues. Germline CDR1 is MNHNY and CDR2 is SVGAGI (reference sequence). J lost 6 bases, V lost 0 bases, and 6 bases had no gene match. As DNA, the CDR3 is TGTGCCAGCAGTTACTCGCCAGGGGGCGCAGATGGCTACACCTTC. Residues: CASSYSPGGADGYTF.

V gene TRBV19 combines with J gene TRBJ1-4, with D possibly TRBD1 on 5 matching bases. Trimming shortened V by 6 bases and J by 5 bases, and 16 bases separated the two germline ends. The CDR3 has 15 amino acids. Germline loops: CDR1 LNHDA, CDR2 SQIVND (reference sequence). The CDR3 protein is CASSSGGVPNEKLFF. The CDR3 bases are TGTGCCAGTAGCAGTGGGGGTGTTCCGAATGAAAAACTGTTTTTT.

This clone was seen just once. The chain uses TRBV6-5 and TRBJ1-6, with a tentative D call TRBD1 (6 bases). The CDR3 is made up of 15 amino acids. CDR1 is MNHEY and CDR2 is SVGAGI in the germline V gene. The ends were cut back, 5 bases at V and 7 bases at J, with 15 bases in the middle. Here the CDR3 DNA reads TGTGCCAGCAGTAGCGGAGGGGGAAAGAATTCACCCCTCCACTTT. Translated: CASSSGGGKNSPLHF.

The chain employs TRBV5-1 and TRBJ1-2, with D possibly TRBD1 on 5 matching bases. Trimming took off 3 bases at V and 2 bases at J, with 17 bases between the two ends. Germline V CDR1 and CDR2: SGHRS, YFSETQ. This CDR3 spans 16 amino acids. CDR3 amino acids: CASSSGDGIHNYGYTF. DNA of the CDR3: TGCGCCAGCAGCTCGGGGGATGGGATACACAACTATGGCTACACCTTC.

This chain uses TRBV5-6 with TRBJ2-1; a possible D gene is TRBD2 (6 bases). The CDR3 is 17 amino acids. Germline V gene lookup returns CDR1 SGHDT and CDR2 YYEEEE. The V end was cut by 0 bases, the J end by 10 bases, with 23 bases between. The CDR3 DNA reads TGTGCCAGCAGCTTGGTTGGGGGTATAGGAGGGGATGAGGAGCAGTTCTTC. As protein: CASSLVGGIGGDEEQFF.

The chain combines TRBV5-8 with TRBJ2-6; D may be TRBD1 (5 bases). This CDR3 spans 14 amino acids. V was cut by 5 bases and J by 2 bases, with 8 bases left in between. The V gene's germline CDR1 is SGHTS and CDR2 YDEGEE. CDR3 loop: CASRGRAGANVLTF. CDR3 DNA sequence: TGTGCCAGCAGGGGCAGGGCTGGGGCCAACGTCCTGACTTTC.

The chain links TRBV5-1 to TRBJ1-2, with 8 bases fitting TRBD1. V was clipped by 0 bases and J by 3 bases; unmatched bases: 7. Germline CDR1 is SGHRS and CDR2 is YFSETQ. The length of the CDR3 is 16 residues. This CDR3 is CASSLAPDRADYGYTF. The CDR3 coding sequence is TGCGCCAGCAGCTTGGCCCCGGACAGGGCCGACTATGGCTACACCTTC.

In its sample, this clone was seen once. The sample has other DNA sequences that encode this CDR3 too. The gene calls are TRBV11-2 and TRBJ1-2; no reliable D call. V was cut by 1 base and J by 1 base, with 7 bases left in between. The CDR3 sequence is 14 residues long. CDR1 is SGHAT and CDR2 is FQNNGV in the germline V gene. The chain's CDR3 is CASSLAGDNYGYTF. CDR3 sequence (DNA): TGTGCCAGCAGCTTAGCTGGGGATAACTATGGCTACACCTTC.

The genes are TRBV7-3 and TRBJ1-2, with 9 bases lining up with TRBD1. The CDR3 is made up of 17 amino acids. J gave up 2 bases and V 5 bases, and 12 bases lay outside the gene matches. Germline values: CDR1 SGHTA, CDR2 FQGTGA. The CDR3 DNA is TGTGCCAGCAGCCCGCGGACAGGGGCTTTTAGAAACTATGGCTACACCTTC. Amino acid sequence: CASSPRTGAFRNYGYTF.

The chain carries TRBV6-5 and TRBJ1-5; TRBD1 might be the D (6 bases). The length of the CDR3 is 14 residues. V was shortened by 6 bases and J by 4 bases, with 13 bases between the two germline ends. CDR1 is MNHEY, CDR2 SVGAGI, per germline. The CDR3 nucleotides are TGTGCCAGCAGCCAACAGGGTTGGAATCAGCCCCAGCATTTT. Translation: CASSQQGWNQPQHF.

The chain recombines TRBV7-9 with TRBJ1-1; tentatively, D is TRBD1 (6 bases). The V end was cut by 1 base, the J end by 5 bases, with 14 bases between. Germline assignment: CDR1 SEHNR and CDR2 FQNEAQ (reference sequence). The CDR3 has 15 amino acids. CDR3 DNA: TGTGCCAGCAGCTTAGGGTTCGGGGGGCTGACTGAAGCTTTCTTT. It is translated as CASSLGFGGLTEAFF.

The chain employs TRBV7-2 and TRBJ2-7, with D maybe TRBD1 (6 bases). This CDR3 is built from 13 residues. Germline lookup yields CDR1 SGHTA and CDR2 FQGNSA. With 0 bases removed from V and 5 bases from J, the gap between germline ends came to 8 bases. The CDR3: CASSLARQDEQYF. CDR3 sequence (DNA): TGTGCCAGCAGCTTAGCCCGACAGGACGAGCAGTACTTC.

The chain employs TRBV7-2 and TRBJ2-3; 8 bases match TRBD2. Unmatched junction bases numbered 5, after V lost 3 bases and J lost 0 bases. CDR3 size: 16 residues. The germline CDR1 and CDR2 sequences are SGHTA and FQGNSA. Here the CDR3 DNA reads TGTGCCAGCAGCTTTAGTGCGGGGGGTAGCACAGATACGCAGTATTTT. It encodes CASSFSAGGSTDTQYF.

Details on this clone: The same CDR3 is also encoded by other DNA sequences in this sample. The chain is built from TRBV18 and TRBJ2-7, with 8 bases that match TRBD1. This CDR3 contains 14 residues. Germline V gives CDR1 KGHSH, CDR2 LQKENI. Trimming removed 3 bases from V and 2 bases from J; junction bases left unmatched: 3. CDR3 sequence: CASSPRTGTYEQYF. The CDR3 nucleotides read TGTGCCAGCTCACCTAGGACAGGGACCTACGAGCAGTACTTC.

This clone showed up many times. The chain uses TRBV6-5 and TRBJ2-7; 12 positions match TRBD1. Germline V lookup: CDR1 MNHEY, CDR2 SVGAGI. The CDR3 length is 14 residues. Germline trimming cut 7 bases from V and 4 bases from J; bases unmatched to any gene: 5. The CDR3 protein is CASTKGQGAYEQYF. The CDR3 DNA reads as TGTGCCAGCACCAAGGGACAGGGGGCATACGAGCAGTACTTC.

The chain recombines TRBV19 with TRBJ2-2, with D possibly TRBD2 on 5 matching bases. CDR3 length equals 16 residues. Germline loops: CDR1 LNHDA, CDR2 SQIVND (reference sequence). The V and J ends lost 5 bases and 2 bases respectively, with 15 bases between them. Here the CDR3 reads CASSVEGRKNTGELFF. DNA of the CDR3: TGTGCCAGTAGTGTTGAGGGCAGGAAAAACACCGGGGAGCTGTTTTTT.

The chain recombines TRBV4-1 with TRBJ2-7; D is undetermined. V lost 1 base to trimming and J lost 2 bases, with 6 bases between them. CDR3 length equals 13 residues. From germline, CDR1 is MGHRA and CDR2 YSYEKL. The CDR3 loop reads CASSQVGTYEQYF. The CDR3, as DNA: TGCGCCAGCAGCCAAGTGGGAACCTACGAGCAGTACTTC.

The chain joins TRBV7-6 to TRBJ2-3; D is undetermined. Germline CDR1 reads SGHVS; CDR2 reads FNYEAQ. This CDR3 is 15 amino acids long. The V end was cut by 5 bases, the J end by 2 bases, with 14 bases between. The chain's CDR3 is CASSAATVDTDTQYF. The CDR3 DNA reads as TGTGCCAGCAGCGCCGCTACAGTCGACACAGATACGCAGTATTTT.

The chain recombines TRBV5-4 with TRBJ2-2; 11 nucleotides line up with TRBD2. Germline CDR1 reads SGHNT; CDR2 reads YYREEE (reference sequence). V trimming: 3 bases; J trimming: 7 bases; junction bases outside the gene matches: 5. This CDR3 comprises 15 residues. In nucleotides, the CDR3 is TGTGCCAGCAGCTCTCTAGCGGGGGGTCTCGGGGAGCTGTTTTTT. This gives the protein CASSSLAGGLGELFF.

CDR3 residues: CASSLRRLTEAFF. DNA of the CDR3: TGTGCCAGCAGCTTAAGGAGACTCACTGAAGCTTTCTTT. The J gene is TRBJ1-1, the V gene TRBV7-2; D gene ambiguous. Germline lookup yields CDR1 SGHTA and CDR2 FQGNSA. The CDR3 sequence is 13 residues long. Trimming pared 2 bases from V and 4 bases from J, leaving 8 bases between.

The chain is built from TRBV19 and TRBJ2-7; D perhaps matches TRBD1 (6 bases). The CDR3 extends over 15 amino acids. The V and J ends lost 5 bases and 4 bases respectively, with 18 bases between them. In germline, CDR1 is LNHDA, CDR2 SQIVND (reference sequence). The CDR3 bases are TGTGCCAGTAGTTTGCACACCCGGACAGATTACGAGCAGTACTTC. This sequence encodes CASSLHTRTDYEQYF.

The rearrangement links TRBV5-4 to TRBJ2-3; 8 bases agree with TRBD2. Germline V gene lookup returns CDR1 SGHNT and CDR2 YYREEE (reference sequence). This CDR3 spans 17 amino acids. Losses at the gene ends were 3 bases for V and 1 base for J; bases not matched to a gene: 10. The CDR3 reads CASSWKRGTEGTDTQYF. CDR3 coding DNA: TGTGCCAGCAGCTGGAAGCGGGGGACGGAAGGCACAGATACGCAGTATTTT.

The chain has TRBV19 and TRBJ1-6; no clear D gene. Germline CDR1 LNHDA, CDR2 SQIVND (reference sequence). CDR3 size: 14 residues. Trimming shortened V by 4 bases and J by 4 bases, and 8 bases separated the two germline ends. The CDR3 spells CASSNGRYNSPLHF. The CDR3 DNA follows: TGTGCCAGTAGTAACGGACGGTATAATTCACCCCTCCACTTT.

The chain combines TRBV7-2 with TRBJ2-3, with D possibly TRBD2 on 5 matching bases. Trimming left V 0 bases short and J 6 bases short, with 13 bases between. Germline V gene sequence: CDR1 SGHTA, CDR2 FQGNSA. The CDR3 runs 15 residues. Here the CDR3 DNA reads TGTGCCAGCAGCTTAGCGGGCCCCCGCGGGGATACGCAGTATTTT. The encoded protein is CASSLAGPRGDTQYF.